The 18 T cell receptor beta chains below come from one sample, sequenced in a study of T cell responses to AZD1222 COVID-19 vaccine. Sequenced by immunoSEQ multiplex PCR; TCRdb stores in-frame clones only, minus some. This table has 90,000 to 110,000 clones, more than 75% appearing once. The input for sequencing was peripheral blood, taken on day 0 of AZD1222 vaccination. The receptors were sampled from an adult in good health.

V is TRBV6-1 and J is TRBJ1-5; 9 bases map to TRBD1. This CDR3 contains 14 residues. Germline V lookup: CDR1 MNHNS, CDR2 SASEGT. The ends lost 5 bases at V and 6 bases at J; junction bases unmatched: 5. The CDR3 nucleotides read TGTGCCAGCAGTCCGACAGGGGGACCTCAGCCCCAGCATTTT. Its translation: CASSPTGGPQPQHF.

The chain recombines TRBV5-1 with TRBJ2-5; tentatively, D is TRBD2 (5 bases). Germline assignment: CDR1 SGHRS and CDR2 YFSETQ. This CDR3 has 16 amino acids. Trimming cost V 4 bases and J 0 bases, with 16 bases left between them. CDR3 sequence reads: CASSLGPGGNQETQYF. DNA of the CDR3: TGCGCCAGCAGCCTGGGCCCAGGAGGAAACCAAGAGACCCAGTACTTC. Variable domain in full (rest from reference TRBV5-1 and TRBJ2-5): KAGVTQTPRYLIKTRGQQVTLSCSPISGHRSVSWYQQTPGQGLQFLFEYFSETQRNKGNFPGRFSGRQFSNSRSEMNVSTLELGDSALYLCASSLGPGGNQETQYFGPGTRLLVL.

The chain carries TRBV27 and TRBJ1-5; possible D gene TRBD1, 5 bases. The CDR3 runs 14 residues. Germline V CDR1 and CDR2: MNHEY, SMNVEV (reference sequence). V shed 0 bases and J shed 7 bases, with 10 bases lying between them. This chain's CDR3 is CASSLSQGLQPQHF. The CDR3 nucleotides read TGTGCCAGCAGTTTATCGCAGGGATTGCAGCCCCAGCATTTT.

V gene TRBV6-2 or TRBV6-3 combines with J gene TRBJ1-1, with TRBD1 as a possible D gene (6 bases). V lost 5 bases, J lost 11 bases, and 15 bases lay in between. CDR1 is MNHEY and CDR2 is SVGEGT in the germline V gene. CDR3 length: 12 residues. CDR3 nucleotide sequence: TGTGCCAGCAGTCCCTCGGGGGGGCTGGCTTTCTTT. Its protein is CASSPSGGLAFF.

The chain recombines TRBV7-2 with TRBJ2-5; 7 nucleotides align to TRBD1. The J segment lost 2 bases and the V segment lost 5 bases, leaving 5 bases of the junction unmatched. CDR3 length: 14 residues. CDR1 and CDR2 from the germline V gene are SGHTA and FQGNSA. The CDR3 sequence is CASSLRDSQETQYF. The CDR3 nucleotides read TGTGCCAGCAGCCTACGGGACAGTCAAGAGACCCAGTACTTC.

The chain has TRBV7-2 and TRBJ1-6, with D possibly being TRBD1 (5 bases). The CDR3 sequence is 17 residues long. Germline loops: CDR1 SGHTA, CDR2 FQGNSA. V dropped 5 bases and J dropped 14 bases, with 28 bases sitting between them. In DNA, the CDR3 is TGTGCCAGCAGCCCAAGTGGAGGGGAAGGCCAACGGGGGGCCCTCCACTTT. It is translated as CASSPSGGEGQRGALHF.

The V call is TRBV4-3, the J call TRBJ2-1, with 9 bases lining up with TRBD1. This CDR3 has 22 amino acids. The V gene end was trimmed by 0 bases and the J gene end by 1 base; junction bases not matched to a gene: 19. Germline loops: CDR1 LGHNA, CDR2 YSLEER. The CDR3 DNA sequence: TGCGCCAGCAGCCAAGATTATTTCGGGACAGGGAATCCTTATAAGTCCTACAATGAGCAGTTCTTC. Translated, it gives CASSQDYFGTGNPYKSYNEQFF.

V is TRBV3-1 (or the pseudogene TRBV3-2) and J is TRBJ2-2, with TRBD2 matching over 13 bases. Germline CDR1 reads LGHDT; CDR2 reads YNNKEL (reference sequence). J gave up 8 bases and V 3 bases, and 3 bases lay outside the gene matches. This CDR3 region has 15 residues. This CDR3 reads CASSHGLAGAGELFF. For the CDR3, the DNA is TGTGCCAGCAGCCATGGACTAGCGGGAGCGGGGGAGCTGTTTTTT.

V gene TRBV9 combines with J gene TRBJ2-2, with TRBD1 matching 10 bases. The V segment lost 3 bases and the J segment 4 bases; nucleotides outside the gene matches: 6. The CDR3 consists of 16 residues. Germline V gene lookup returns CDR1 SGDLS and CDR2 YYNGEE. CDR3 region: CASSDQTGGITGELFF. The DNA of the CDR3 is TGTGCCAGCAGCGACCAGACAGGGGGCATCACCGGGGAGCTGTTTTTT.

This sequence joins TRBV19 and TRBJ2-7, with a possible D match to TRBD1 (5 bases). The CDR3 is 15 residues long. The germline V and J ends were trimmed by 5 bases and 4 bases, with 18 bases remaining between them. The germline V gene encodes CDR1 LNHDA and CDR2 SQIVND (reference sequence). CDR3 residues: CASSLQARLGYEQYF. The CDR3 DNA reads TGTGCCAGTAGTCTACAGGCACGCCTGGGTTACGAGCAGTACTTC.

The chain has TRBV15 and TRBJ1-1, with TRBD1 identical over 7 bases. With V trimmed by 3 bases and J by 1 base, 5 bases remained unmatched. The CDR3 spans 15 residues. Germline V gene data show CDR1 as LNHNV and CDR2 as YYDKDF (reference sequence). The CDR3 region is CATSRDRDRNTEAFF. CDR3 bases: TGTGCCACCAGCAGGGATAGGGACAGGAACACTGAAGCTTTCTTT.

The chain has TRBV28 and TRBJ1-1; weak D call: TRBD1 (5 bases). Germline values: CDR1 MDHEN, CDR2 SYDVKM. There are 16 residues in the CDR3. The V gene lost 3 bases and the J gene lost 0 bases, with 14 bases spanning the gap. This CDR3 is CASSFDAGNMNTEAFF. The CDR3 nucleotides read TGTGCCAGCAGTTTTGACGCAGGGAACATGAACACTGAAGCTTTCTTT.

In this sample, this clone turned up once. The gene calls are TRBV10-3 and TRBJ1-6; 9 bases are shared with TRBD1. The CDR3 contains 14 residues. Germline V lookup: CDR1 ENHRY, CDR2 SYGVKD. V lost 0 bases to trimming and J lost 9 bases; unmatched junction nucleotides: 0. The DNA for the CDR3 is TGTGCCATCAGTGAGTCGACAGGGGGTTCACCCCTCCACTTT. Translated: CAISESTGGSPLHF.

The table lists this clone with a few counts. The gene calls are TRBV11-2 and TRBJ2-7, with 9 bases aligning to TRBD2. J gave up 6 bases and V 7 bases, and 10 bases lay outside the gene matches. This CDR3 contains 14 residues. Germline CDR1 reads SGHAT; CDR2 reads FQNNGV. Written as DNA, the CDR3 is TGTGCCAGCACCCCGGCGGGAGGGCCGCTCGAGCAGTACTTC. This gives the protein CASTPAGGPLEQYF.

CDR3 region: CASRGASSYEQYF. The CDR3, as DNA: TGTGCCAGCCGGGGGGCCAGCTCCTACGAGCAGTACTTC. This rearrangement joins TRBV2 to TRBJ2-7; D perhaps matches TRBD2 (7 bases). The CDR3 contains 13 residues. Trimming shortened V by 8 bases and J by 0 bases, and 11 bases separated the two germline ends. The V gene's germline CDR1 is SNHLY and CDR2 FYNNEI. Using reference TRBV2 and TRBJ2-7 for the parts outside the CDR3, the full variable domain is EPEVTQTPSHQVTQMGQEVILRCVPISNHLYFYWYRQILGQKVEFLVSFYNNEISEKSEIFDDQFSVERPDGSNFTLKIRSTKLEDSAMYFCASRGASSYEQYFGPGTRLTVT.

The J gene is TRBJ1-2, the V gene TRBV5-6; no clear D. V was trimmed by 1 base and J by 5 bases, leaving 12 bases between them. The CDR3 is 14 amino acids. Germline lookup yields CDR1 SGHDT and CDR2 YYEEEE. CDR3 residues: CASSLMGPDYGYTF. In nucleotides, the CDR3 is TGTGCCAGCAGCTTGATGGGTCCTGATTATGGCTACACCTTC.

This clone showed up just once. The V gene is TRBV5-6, the J gene TRBJ2-4; D perhaps matches TRBD1 (5 bases). V lost 1 base, J lost 4 bases, and 9 bases lay in between. CDR1 is SGHDT, CDR2 YYEEEE, per germline. This CDR3 is 14 amino acids long. CDR3 protein: CASSLRQTKNIQYF. The CDR3, as DNA: TGTGCCAGCAGCTTGAGACAGACAAAAAACATTCAGTACTTC.

The rearrangement joins TRBV14 to TRBJ1-4; D is ambiguous. The CDR3 extends over 12 amino acids. Germline CDR1 is SGHDN and CDR2 is FVKESK. V lost 9 bases, J lost 3 bases, and 8 bases lay in between. The CDR3 bases are TGTGCCAGTCGGAGACCTAATGAAAAACTGTTTTTT. Its protein is CASRRPNEKLFF.